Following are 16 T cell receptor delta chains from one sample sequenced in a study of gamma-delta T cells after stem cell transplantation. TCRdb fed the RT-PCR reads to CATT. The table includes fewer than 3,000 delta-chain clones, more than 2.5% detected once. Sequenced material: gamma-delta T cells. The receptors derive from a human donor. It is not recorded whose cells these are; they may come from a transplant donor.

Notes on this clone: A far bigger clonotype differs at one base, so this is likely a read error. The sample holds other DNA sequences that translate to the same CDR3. CDR3 sequence (DNA): TGTGCCTGTGACCCGCTACGGACGGGGGGGATCACCGATAAACTCATCTTT. Its translation: CACDPLRTGGITDKLIF. This sequence joins TRDV2 and TRDJ1, with TRDD3 matching 7 bases. Trimming took 3 bases from V and 1 from J; bases not matched to a gene: 13. The CDR3 contains 17 residues. Germline lookup yields CDR1 GEAIGNYY and CDR2 EKD.

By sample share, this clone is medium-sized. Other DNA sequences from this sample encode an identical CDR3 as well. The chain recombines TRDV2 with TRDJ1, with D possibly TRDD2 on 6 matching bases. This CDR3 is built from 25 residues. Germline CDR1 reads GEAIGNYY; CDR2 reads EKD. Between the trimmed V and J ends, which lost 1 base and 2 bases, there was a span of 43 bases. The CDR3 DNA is TGTGCCTGTGACACTTTGAGTGCCTTCCCACGTTCTCTACCATCGATAGGAGAAGGGACCGATAAACTCATCTTT. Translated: CACDTLSAFPRSLPSIGEGTDKLIF.

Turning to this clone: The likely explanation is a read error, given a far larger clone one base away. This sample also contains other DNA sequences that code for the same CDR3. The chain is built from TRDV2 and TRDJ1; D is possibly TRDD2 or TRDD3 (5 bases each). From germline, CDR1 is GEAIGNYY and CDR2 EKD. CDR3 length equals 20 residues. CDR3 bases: TGTGCCTGTGACTCCCTTGCGTCTGGCGATACAGTCCCCTACACCGATAAGCTCATCTTT. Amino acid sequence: CACDSLASGDTVPYTDKLIF.

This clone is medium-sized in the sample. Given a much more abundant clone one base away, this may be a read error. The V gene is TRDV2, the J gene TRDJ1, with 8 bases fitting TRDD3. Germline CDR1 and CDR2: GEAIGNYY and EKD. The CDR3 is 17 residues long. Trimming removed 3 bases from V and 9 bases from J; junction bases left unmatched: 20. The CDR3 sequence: CACDRMGDELEVKELIF. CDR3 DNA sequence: TGTGCCTGTGACCGAATGGGGGATGAGTTAGAAGTTAAAGAACTCATCTTT.

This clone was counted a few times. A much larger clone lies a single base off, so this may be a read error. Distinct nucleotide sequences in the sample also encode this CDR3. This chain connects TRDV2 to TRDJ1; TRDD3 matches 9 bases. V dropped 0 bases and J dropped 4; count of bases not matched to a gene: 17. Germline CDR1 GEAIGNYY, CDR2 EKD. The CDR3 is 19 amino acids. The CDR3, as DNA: TGTGCCTGTGACACCCTTTACCCCGGGGATACGGGGCGGATCGATAAACTCATCTTT. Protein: CACDTLYPGDTGRIDKLIF.

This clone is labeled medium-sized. The CDR3 here is CACDTVREWGIRTDKLIF. As DNA, the CDR3 is TGTGCCTGTGACACCGTGAGGGAGTGGGGGATACGTACCGATAAACTCATCTTT. The chain carries TRDV2 and TRDJ1; 11 bases align to TRDD3. With 0 bases clipped from V and 2 bases from J, the junction kept 10 bases outside the gene matches. The CDR3 has 18 amino acids. The germline V gene has CDR1 GEAIGNYY and CDR2 EKD.

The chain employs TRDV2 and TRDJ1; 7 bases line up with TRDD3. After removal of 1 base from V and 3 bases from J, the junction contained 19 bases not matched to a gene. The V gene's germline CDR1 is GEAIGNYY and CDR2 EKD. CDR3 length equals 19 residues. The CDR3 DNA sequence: TGTGCCTGTGACACACTGGGAGGGGATATGGGTCCTGAGGCCGATAAACTCATCTTT. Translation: CACDTLGGDMGPEADKLIF.

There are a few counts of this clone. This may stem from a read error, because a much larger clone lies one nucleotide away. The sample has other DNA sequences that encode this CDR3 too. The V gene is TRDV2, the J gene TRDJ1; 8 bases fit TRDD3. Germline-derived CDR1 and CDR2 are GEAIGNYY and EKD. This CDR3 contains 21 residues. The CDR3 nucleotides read TGTGCCTGTGACCCGATACTGGGGGCTATGGTTCAATTCGGGAACACCGATAAGCTCATCTTT. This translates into CACDPILGAMVQFGNTDKLIF.

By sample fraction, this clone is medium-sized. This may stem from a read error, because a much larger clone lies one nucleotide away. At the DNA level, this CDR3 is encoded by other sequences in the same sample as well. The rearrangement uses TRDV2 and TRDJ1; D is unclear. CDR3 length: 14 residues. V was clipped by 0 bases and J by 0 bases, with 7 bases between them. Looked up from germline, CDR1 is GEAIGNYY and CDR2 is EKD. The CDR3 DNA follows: TGTGCCTGTGACACCATCTCAAACACCGATAAACTCATCTTT. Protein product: CACDTISNTDKLIF.

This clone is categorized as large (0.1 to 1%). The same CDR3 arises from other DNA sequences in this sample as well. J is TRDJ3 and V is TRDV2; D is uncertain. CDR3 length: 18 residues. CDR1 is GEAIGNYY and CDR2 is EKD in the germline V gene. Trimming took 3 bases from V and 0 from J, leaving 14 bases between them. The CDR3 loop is CACDPVAGDSWDTRQMFF. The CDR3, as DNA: TGTGCCTGTGACCCGGTCGCAGGAGACTCCTGGGACACCCGACAGATGTTTTTC.

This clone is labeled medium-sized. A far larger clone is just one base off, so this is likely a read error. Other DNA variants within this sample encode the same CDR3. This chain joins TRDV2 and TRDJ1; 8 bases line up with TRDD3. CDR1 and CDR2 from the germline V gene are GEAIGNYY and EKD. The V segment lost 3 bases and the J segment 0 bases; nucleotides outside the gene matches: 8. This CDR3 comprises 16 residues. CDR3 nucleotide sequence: TGTGCCTGTGACTTACTGGGGGCTCAGTACACCGATAAACTCATCTTT. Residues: CACDLLGAQYTDKLIF.

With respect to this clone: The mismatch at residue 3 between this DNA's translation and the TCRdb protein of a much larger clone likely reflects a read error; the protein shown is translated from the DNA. The CDR3 sequence is CAYDSLLGDAKYTDKLIF. Here the CDR3 DNA reads TGTGCCTATGACTCGCTACTGGGGGATGCCAAGTACACCGATAAACTCATCTTT. The rearrangement uses TRDV2 and TRDJ1, with 10 bases fitting TRDD3. The V gene's germline CDR1 is GEAIGNYY and CDR2 EKD. This CDR3 contains 18 residues.

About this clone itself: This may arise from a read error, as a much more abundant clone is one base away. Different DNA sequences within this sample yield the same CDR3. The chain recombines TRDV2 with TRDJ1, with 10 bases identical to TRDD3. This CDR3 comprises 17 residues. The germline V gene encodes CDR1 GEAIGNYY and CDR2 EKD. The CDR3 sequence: CACDTLGDTGYTDKLIF. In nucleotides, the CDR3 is TGTGCCTGCGACACCTTGGGGGATACCGGGTACACCGATAAACTCATCTTT.

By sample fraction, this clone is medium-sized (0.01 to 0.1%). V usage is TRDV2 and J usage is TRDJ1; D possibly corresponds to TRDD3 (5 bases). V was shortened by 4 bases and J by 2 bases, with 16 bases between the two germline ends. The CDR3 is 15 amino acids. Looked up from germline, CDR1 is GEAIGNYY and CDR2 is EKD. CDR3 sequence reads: CACERLGFYTDKLIF. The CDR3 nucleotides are TGTGCCTGTGAAAGATTGGGGTTTTATACCGATAAACTCATCTTT.

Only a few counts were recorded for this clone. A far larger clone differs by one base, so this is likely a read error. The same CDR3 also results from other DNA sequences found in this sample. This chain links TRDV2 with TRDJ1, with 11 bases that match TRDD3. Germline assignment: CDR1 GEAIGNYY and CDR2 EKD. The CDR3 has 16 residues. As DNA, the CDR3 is TGTGCCTGTGACACCTTACTGGGGGATAACACCGATAAACTGATCTTT. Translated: CACDTLLGDNTDKLIF.

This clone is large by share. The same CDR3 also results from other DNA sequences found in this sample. The CDR3 DNA reads TGTGCCTGTGATTGGGTACTGGGGGATACCTCCTGGGACACCCGACAGATGTTTTTC. It yields the protein CACDWVLGDTSWDTRQMFF. The chain is built from TRDV2 and TRDJ3; 12 bases are shared with TRDD3. Per germline, CDR1 GEAIGNYY and CDR2 EKD. This CDR3 is 19 amino acids long. The V and J ends lost 4 bases and 0 bases, in that order; junction bases with no gene match: 6.